The entry below describes one TCR beta chain. Trimming took off 3 bases at V and 4 bases at J, with 6 bases between the two ends. Germline V gene data show CDR1 as LNHDA and CDR2 as SQIVND (reference sequence). The CDR3 is 12 residues long. This specimen comes from a study of cytomegalovirus exposure and HLA in healthy donors. 60 Vbeta and 13 Jbeta primers were used in PCR. Sequencing used immunoSEQ multiplex PCR; TCRdb keeps in-frame clones, though not all of them. The data hold roughly 120,000 clones, with 60% to 80% observed a single time. The receptor was isolated from a woman aged 30 to 39 in good health and CMV-seropositive. J is TRBJ1-2 and V is TRBV19; D is ambiguous. The sequenced material came from PBMCs. CDR3 bases: TGTGCCAGTAGTATGCAGTCCTATGGCTACACCTTC. Protein: CASSMQSYGYTF.